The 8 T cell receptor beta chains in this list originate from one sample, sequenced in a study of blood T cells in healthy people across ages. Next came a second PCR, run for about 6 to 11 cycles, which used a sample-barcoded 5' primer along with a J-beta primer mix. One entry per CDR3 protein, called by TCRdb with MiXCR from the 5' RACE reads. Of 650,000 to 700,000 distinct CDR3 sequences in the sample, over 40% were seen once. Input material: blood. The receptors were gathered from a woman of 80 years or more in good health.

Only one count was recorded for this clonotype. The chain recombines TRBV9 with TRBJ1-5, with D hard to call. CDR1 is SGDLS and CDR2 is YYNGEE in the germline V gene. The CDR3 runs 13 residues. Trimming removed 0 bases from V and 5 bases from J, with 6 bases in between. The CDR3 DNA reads TGTGCCAGCAGCGTAGATTGGGATCAGCCCCAGCATTTT. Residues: CASSVDWDQPQHF.

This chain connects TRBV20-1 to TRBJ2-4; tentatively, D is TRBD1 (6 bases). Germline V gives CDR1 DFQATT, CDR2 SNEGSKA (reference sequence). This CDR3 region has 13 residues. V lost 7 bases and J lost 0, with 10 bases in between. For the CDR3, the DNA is TGCAGTGGACAGGAACTAGCCAAAAACATTCAGTACTTC. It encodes CSGQELAKNIQYF.

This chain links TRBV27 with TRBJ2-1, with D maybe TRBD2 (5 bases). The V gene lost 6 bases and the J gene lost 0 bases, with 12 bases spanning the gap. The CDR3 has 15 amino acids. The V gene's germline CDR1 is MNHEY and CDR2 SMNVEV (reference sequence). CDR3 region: CASREDWSSYNEQFF. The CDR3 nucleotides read TGTGCCAGCAGAGAGGACTGGAGCTCCTACAATGAGCAGTTCTTC.

CDR3 nucleotide sequence: TGTGCCAGCAGCTTAGAGGATAGCTCTGGAAACACCATATATTTT. This encodes CASSLEDSSGNTIYF. J is TRBJ1-3 and V is TRBV7-2; D not resolved. V was clipped by 1 base and J by 0 bases, with 7 bases between them. Germline V lookup: CDR1 SGHTA, CDR2 FQGNSA. This CDR3 contains 15 residues.

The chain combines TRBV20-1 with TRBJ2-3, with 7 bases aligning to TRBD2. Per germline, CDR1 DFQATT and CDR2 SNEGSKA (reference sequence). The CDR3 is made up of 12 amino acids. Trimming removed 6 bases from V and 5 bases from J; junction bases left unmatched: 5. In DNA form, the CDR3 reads TGCAGTGCGGGTTTAGCGGGAGATACGCAGTATTTT. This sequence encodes CSAGLAGDTQYF.

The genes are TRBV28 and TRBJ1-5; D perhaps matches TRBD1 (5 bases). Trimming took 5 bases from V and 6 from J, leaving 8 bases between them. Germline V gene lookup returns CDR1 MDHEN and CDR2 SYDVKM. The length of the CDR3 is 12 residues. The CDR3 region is CASSQGLQPQHF. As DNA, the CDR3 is TGTGCCAGCAGTCAGGGTCTTCAGCCCCAGCATTTT. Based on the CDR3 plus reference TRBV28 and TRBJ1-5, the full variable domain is DVKVTQSSRYLVKRTGEKVFLECVQDMDHENMFWYRQDPGLGLRLIYFSYDVKMKEKGDIPEGYSVSREKKERFSLILESASTNQTSMYLCASSQGLQPQHFGDGTRLSIL.

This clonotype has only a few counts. The CDR3 sequence: CASSLVAGYSYNEQFF. CDR3 coding DNA: TGTGCCAGCAGCTTAGTTGCGGGTTACTCCTACAATGAGCAGTTCTTC. This sequence joins TRBV7-2 and TRBJ2-1; tentative D call: TRBD2 (5 bases). The V and J ends lost 1 base and 0 bases respectively, with 10 bases between them. Germline V CDR1 and CDR2: SGHTA, FQGNSA. The CDR3 runs to 16 residues.

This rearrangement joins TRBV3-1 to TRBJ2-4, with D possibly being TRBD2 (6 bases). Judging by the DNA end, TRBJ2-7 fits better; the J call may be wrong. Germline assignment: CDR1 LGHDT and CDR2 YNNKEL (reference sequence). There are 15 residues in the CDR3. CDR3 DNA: TGTGCCAGCAGCCCTAAGACCGGGAGACGGGACGAGCAGTACTTC. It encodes CASSPKTGRRDEQYF.